Below, 18 T cell receptor beta chains from the same sample are listed, as sequenced in a study of T cells in Graves' hyperthyroidism and ophthalmopathy. RNA transcripts served as the template for amplifying TCR beta CDR3 regions. The HTBI primer set was used in a first-round RT-PCR of the TCR CDR3. From the multiplex PCR reads, TCRdb called clonotypes with MiXCR, one entry per CDR3 protein. The data show a few hundred thousand distinct CDR3 sequences, with roughly 20% seen just once and 26% held by the top ten. Sample: blood. The source of these receptors is a man aged 18 to 29 with Graves' hyperthyroidism.

The sample holds many counts of this clonotype. The DNA for the CDR3 is TGCGCCAGCACGACGTTTGGGTCCACTGAAGCTTTCTTT. Encoded protein: CASTTFGSTEAFF. The V call is TRBV5-1, the J call TRBJ1-1; no clear D. CDR1 SGHRS and CDR2 YFSETQ come from the germline V gene. V dropped 6 bases and J dropped 4 bases, with 13 bases sitting between them. The CDR3 loop spans 13 amino acids. The full variable domain, in which reference TRBV5-1 and TRBJ1-1 provide the parts outside the CDR3, is KAGVTQTPRYLIKTRGQQVTLSCSPISGHRSVSWYQQTPGQGLQFLFEYFSETQRNKGNFPGRFSGRQFSNSRSEMNVSTLELGDSALYLCASTTFGSTEAFFGQGTRLTVV.

The chain has TRBV6-8 and TRBJ1-3, with D possibly being TRBD1 (6 bases). Per the germline V gene, CDR1 is MNHGY and CDR2 is SAAAGT. The V and J ends lost 10 bases and 0 bases respectively, with 22 bases between them. This CDR3 contains 17 residues. In DNA, the CDR3 is TGTGCCATCTGTTCACTAGCAGGGGTCAACTCTGGAAACACCATATATTTT. It translates to CAICSLAGVNSGNTIYF.

The chain carries TRBV28 and TRBJ2-7; 8 nucleotides line up with TRBD1. This CDR3 has 16 amino acids. Per the germline V gene, CDR1 is MDHEN and CDR2 is SYDVKM. The V segment lost 4 bases and the J segment 6 bases; nucleotides outside the gene matches: 14. CDR3 nucleotide sequence: TGTGCCAGCAGTTCAACCCCCGGACAGGGATGGGTCGAGCAGTACTTC. Its protein is CASSSTPGQGWVEQYF. The variable domain in full, with the rest retrieved from reference TRBV28 and TRBJ2-7, is DVKVTQSSRYLVKRTGEKVFLECVQDMDHENMFWYRQDPGLGLRLIYFSYDVKMKEKGDIPEGYSVSREKKERFSLILESASTNQTSMYLCASSSTPGQGWVEQYFGPGTRLTVT.

The chain employs TRBV20-1 and TRBJ1-1, with 9 bases that match TRBD1. The CDR3 is 11 amino acids. V lost 6 bases to trimming and J lost 8 bases; unmatched junction nucleotides: 4. CDR1 DFQATT and CDR2 SNEGSKA come from the germline V gene (reference sequence). The CDR3 DNA is TGCAGTGCCTCGGGACAGGGCGAAGCTTTCTTT. It is translated as CSASGQGEAFF.

The sample holds many counts of this clonotype. This chain joins TRBV11-2 and TRBJ1-1, with TRBD1 identical over 7 bases. J was trimmed by 6 bases and V by 5 bases; bases with no gene match: 15. Per germline, CDR1 SGHAT and CDR2 FQNNGV. The CDR3 length is 16 residues. The CDR3 DNA reads as TGTGCCAGCAGCCCAGTCAGGGGGATCCGGCTCGCTGAAGCTTTCTTT. Translated: CASSPVRGIRLAEAFF.

This clonotype was counted ten times or more. The rearrangement uses TRBV11-2 and TRBJ2-7; D is possibly TRBD1 or TRBD2 (5 bases each). The germline gives CDR1 SGHAT, CDR2 FQNNGV. The CDR3 consists of 14 residues. V lost 1 base and J lost 6, with 13 bases in between. The CDR3 DNA reads as TGTGCCAGCAGCTTAGGGAGAGGGGCTCGCGAGCAGTACTTC. Its protein product is CASSLGRGAREQYF. The variable domain in full, with the rest retrieved from reference TRBV11-2 and TRBJ2-7, is EAGVAQSPRYKIIEKRQSVAFWCNPISGHATLYWYQQILGQGPKLLIQFQNNGVVDDSQLPKDRFSAERLKGVDSTLKIQPAKLEDSAVYLCASSLGRGAREQYFGPGTRLTVT.

The chain uses TRBV3-1 and TRBJ1-6, with D unclear. The ends were cut back, 0 bases at V and 7 bases at J, with 7 bases in the middle. The CDR3 is 14 residues long. CDR1 LGHDT and CDR2 YNNKEL come from the germline V gene (reference sequence). This CDR3 reads CASSQDRANSPLHF. The CDR3 DNA sequence: TGTGCCAGCAGCCAAGATAGGGCCAATTCACCCCTCCACTTT.

The rearrangement links TRBV15 to TRBJ1-2; TRBD1 agrees at 9 bases. This CDR3 contains 15 residues. Per the germline V gene, CDR1 is LNHNV and CDR2 is YYDKDF (reference sequence). V shed 1 base and J 4 bases; nucleotides not matched to a gene: 4. CDR3 nucleotides: TGTGCCACCAGCAGAGCCGGGACAGGGAGCTATGGCTACACCTTC. Translated: CATSRAGTGSYGYTF. The full variable domain, rest sourced from reference TRBV15 and TRBJ1-2, is DAMVIQNPRYQVTQFGKPVTLSCSQTLNHNVMYWYQQKSSQAPKLLFHYYDKDFNNEADTPDNFQSRRPNTSFCFLDIRSPGLGDTAMYLCATSRAGTGSYGYTFGSGTRLTVV.

Turning to this clonotype: This sequence may be a read error, since a much larger clone differs from it by one base. The CDR3 region is CASSEFRRAGELVF. Here the CDR3 DNA reads TGTGCCAGCAGTGAATTTAGGCGCGCCGGGGAGCTGGTTTTT. The chain couples TRBV6-1 to TRBJ2-2; TRBD2 might be the D (5 bases). The CDR3 is made up of 14 amino acids. Germline CDR1 is MNHNS and CDR2 is SASEGT.

This clonotype appeared a few times. A much larger clone sits a single nucleotide away, making a read error possible. The CDR3 nucleotides read TGTGCCAGCAGCGAGGTGGAGACCCAGTACTTC. Translation gives CASSEVETQYF. The rearrangement uses TRBV11-2 and TRBJ2-5; the D is unclear. CDR1 and CDR2 (germline): SGHAT, FQNNGV. The CDR3 covers 11 residues. V was pared by 5 bases and J by 5 bases, with 6 bases between.

There are many counts of this clonotype. The chain has TRBV15 and TRBJ1-5; D unclear. CDR1 and CDR2 (germline): LNHNV, YYDKDF (reference sequence). The CDR3 has 13 amino acids. V dropped 0 bases and J dropped 6 bases, with 6 bases sitting between them. This CDR3 is CATSRDPFQPQHF. The CDR3 region has the DNA TGTGCCACCAGCAGAGATCCGTTTCAGCCCCAGCATTTT.

There are many counts of this clonotype. The rearrangement joins TRBV7-9 to TRBJ2-5; D unclear. The ends were cut back, 1 base at V and 9 bases at J, with 6 bases in the middle. The CDR3 totals 11 residues. Germline V gene lookup returns CDR1 SEHNR and CDR2 FQNEAQ (reference sequence). The CDR3 DNA is TGTGCCAGCAGCTTAGGACCGGCCCAGTACTTC. Its translation: CASSLGPAQYF.

This chain connects TRBV20-1 to TRBJ2-7; D ambiguous. This CDR3 is 15 amino acids long. V shed 0 bases and J shed 4 bases, with 16 bases lying between them. CDR1 is DFQATT, CDR2 SNEGSKA, per germline (reference sequence). CDR3: CSARDKADGLYEQYF. CDR3 sequence (DNA): TGCAGTGCTAGAGATAAGGCGGACGGTTTGTACGAGCAGTACTTC.

This clonotype was seen at least ten times. This chain connects TRBV30 to TRBJ1-5; no reliable D call. The CDR3 length is 12 residues. V lost 0 bases to trimming and J lost 5 bases, with 5 bases between them. CDR1 and CDR2 (germline): GTSNPN, SVGIG (reference sequence). Here the CDR3 reads CAWSVTHQPQHF. CDR3 in DNA: TGTGCCTGGAGTGTAACTCATCAGCCCCAGCATTTT.

To note about this clonotype: A much larger clonotype is one base distant, so this may be a read error. This chain uses TRBV5-1 with TRBJ1-1; D gene ambiguous. Germline CDR1 and CDR2: SGHRS and YFSETQ. This CDR3 region has 14 residues. V lost 9 bases and J 1 base, leaving 16 bases between the germline ends. CDR3 in DNA: TGCGCCAACAGAAAGGATCTCGCGAACACTGAAGCTTTCTTT. As protein: CANRKDLANTEAFF.

Ten or more counts support this clonotype. This chain uses TRBV20-1 with TRBJ2-5; 10 nucleotides line up with TRBD2. CDR3 length equals 14 residues. In germline, CDR1 is DFQATT, CDR2 SNEGSKA (reference sequence). J lost 2 bases, V lost 6 bases, and 6 bases had no gene match. CDR3 sequence: CSALWTSGQETQYF. As DNA, the CDR3 is TGCAGTGCCCTATGGACTAGCGGACAAGAGACCCAGTACTTC.

This chain links TRBV6-5 with TRBJ2-7; 7 nucleotides line up with TRBD1. V was pared by 0 bases and J by 0 bases, with 2 bases of the junction left unmatched. This CDR3 is built from 15 residues. Germline V CDR1 and CDR2: MNHEY, SVGAGI. CDR3 in DNA: TGTGCCAGCAGTTACTCGGGACAGCACTCCTACGAGCAGTACTTC. It translates to CASSYSGQHSYEQYF.

In the case of this clonotype: A read error may produce the germline difference seen at one junction end. The J gene is TRBJ1-2, the V gene TRBV3-1; D ambiguous. Looked up from germline, CDR1 is LGHDT and CDR2 is YNNKEL (reference sequence). CDR3 size: 12 residues. CDR3 bases: TGTGCCAGCAGCCAAGAATTAAATGGCTATGCCTTC. Amino acid sequence: CASSQELNGYAF.